The rows below give T cell receptor beta chains drawn from one sample of a study of regulatory T cells in long-lasting Graves disease. TCRdb reprocessed the multiplex PCR reads with MiXCR, giving one entry per CDR3 protein. The sample contains around 450,000 distinct CDR3 sequences, 15% of which appear only once. This sample also belongs to another study, concerning T cells in Graves' hyperthyroidism and ophthalmopathy.

This specimen was peripheral blood mononuclear cells (PBMCs), taken at new diagnosis, from a patient treated with antithyroid drugs. These receptors were taken from a woman in her 30s with Graves disease. CDR3s include the opening cysteine and the closing phenylalanine or tryptophan. D genes are given only for firm matches. Only part of the rows carry a size: once, few, many, or a class if the clone is expanded.

v_gene: TRBV28; j_gene: TRBJ2-5; abundance: many; len: 16; d_gene: .; CDR3aa: CASPTDSEGEGETQYF; CDR3nt: TGTGCCAGCCCCACGGACTCTGAGGGGGAGGGAGAGACCCAGTACTTC
v_gene: TRBV7-9; j_gene: TRBJ2-1; abundance: few; len: 15; d_gene: TRBD2; CDR3aa: CASSSRPSSGNEQFF; CDR3nt: TGTGCCAGCAGCTCACGACCGTCTAGCGGGAATGAGCAGTTCTTC
v_gene: TRBV7-8; j_gene: TRBJ1-2; abundance: many; len: 13; d_gene: TRBD1; CDR3aa: CASRPGQDYGYTF; CDR3nt: TGTGCCAGCAGACCCGGACAGGACTATGGCTACACCTTC
v_gene: TRBV5-1; j_gene: TRBJ2-7; abundance: few; len: 14; d_gene: TRBD1; CDR3aa: CASSFGTGQHEQYF; CDR3nt: TGCGCCAGCAGCTTCGGGACAGGGCAACACGAGCAGTACTTC
v_gene: TRBV7-9; j_gene: TRBJ2-3; abundance: .; len: 16; d_gene: .; CDR3aa: CASSLYRGGTTDTQYF; CDR3nt: TGTGCCAGCAGCCTATACAGGGGGGGAACTACAGATACGCAGTATTTT
v_gene: TRBV5-4; j_gene: TRBJ2-5; abundance: many; len: 13; d_gene: .; CDR3aa: CASSFYGIETQYF; CDR3nt: TGTGCCAGCAGCTTCTACGGGATAGAGACCCAGTACTTC
v_gene: TRBV18; j_gene: TRBJ1-1; abundance: many; len: 13; d_gene: .; CDR3aa: CASFRTMNTEAFF; CDR3nt: TGTGCCAGCTTCAGAACGATGAACACTGAAGCTTTCTTT
v_gene: TRBV6-1; j_gene: TRBJ2-1; abundance: many; len: 16; d_gene: .; CDR3aa: CASRQSREVKMGEQFF; CDR3nt: TGTGCCAGCAGGCAAAGTAGGGAGGTTAAGATGGGTGAGCAGTTCTTC
v_gene: TRBV28; j_gene: TRBJ2-7; abundance: many; len: 17; d_gene: TRBD1; CDR3aa: CASSFVRGTGGRDEQYF; CDR3nt: TGTGCCAGCAGTTTTGTACGTGGGACAGGGGGCCGAGACGAGCAGTACTTC
v_gene: TRBV27; j_gene: TRBJ2-3; abundance: many; len: 14; d_gene: .; CDR3aa: CASSLGVYTDTQYF; CDR3nt: TGTGCCAGCAGTTTGGGGGTCTACACAGATACGCAGTATTTT
v_gene: TRBV7-2; j_gene: TRBJ1-6; abundance: .; len: 13; d_gene: .; CDR3aa: CASSLASESPLHF; CDR3nt: TGTGCCAGCAGCTTAGCGTCGGAATCACCCCTCCACTTT
v_gene: TRBV7-2; j_gene: TRBJ2-1; abundance: few; len: 17; d_gene: .; CDR3aa: CASSLLGGGGDAGEQFF; CDR3nt: TGTGCCAGCAGCTTATTGGGTGGAGGCGGGGACGCGGGTGAGCAGTTCTTC
v_gene: TRBV6-2/TRBV6-3; j_gene: TRBJ2-2; abundance: .; len: 17; d_gene: TRBD2; CDR3aa: CASSYSKLADATGELFF; CDR3nt: TGTGCCAGCAGTTACTCGAAACTAGCGGATGCCACCGGGGAGCTGTTTTTT
v_gene: TRBV20-1; j_gene: TRBJ2-5; abundance: many; len: 14; d_gene: TRBD1; CDR3aa: CSALTGGGQETQYF; CDR3nt: TGCAGTGCTCTTACAGGGGGCGGTCAAGAGACCCAGTACTTC
v_gene: TRBV6-2/TRBV6-3; j_gene: TRBJ2-7; abundance: .; len: 16; d_gene: TRBD2; CDR3aa: CASSFLRTSGRREQYF; CDR3nt: TGTGCCAGCAGTTTTCTACGGACTAGCGGGAGACGCGAGCAGTACTTC
v_gene: TRBV5-1; j_gene: TRBJ2-2; abundance: many; len: 16; d_gene: TRBD1; CDR3aa: CATARQTGVATGELFF; CDR3nt: TGCGCCACCGCCCGGCAGACAGGGGTGGCCACCGGGGAGCTGTTTTTT
v_gene: TRBV10-3; j_gene: TRBJ2-1; abundance: few; len: 17; d_gene: TRBD2; CDR3aa: CAISVTGTSGRGDEQFF; CDR3nt: TGTGCCATCAGTGTTACCGGGACTAGCGGGAGAGGCGATGAGCAGTTCTTC
v_gene: TRBV7-9; j_gene: TRBJ2-7; abundance: few; len: 13; d_gene: .; CDR3aa: CASSLSRENEQYF; CDR3nt: TGTGCCAGCAGCTTATCTAGGGAGAACGAGCAGTACTTC
v_gene: TRBV11-2; j_gene: TRBJ2-1; abundance: many; len: 15; d_gene: .; CDR3aa: CASSLELAAYNEQFF; CDR3nt: TGTGCCAGCAGCTTAGAGTTAGCAGCCTACAATGAGCAGTTCTTC
v_gene: TRBV20-1; j_gene: TRBJ2-3; abundance: .; len: 16; d_gene: TRBD1; CDR3aa: CSARDLGQGATDTQYF; CDR3nt: TGCAGTGCTAGAGATCTAGGGCAGGGGGCGACAGATACGCAGTATTTT
v_gene: TRBV3-1; j_gene: TRBJ2-1; abundance: many; len: 12; d_gene: .; CDR3aa: CASSQVKDEQFF; CDR3nt: TGTGCCAGCAGCCAAGTAAAGGATGAGCAGTTCTTC
v_gene: TRBV27; j_gene: TRBJ1-4; abundance: few; len: 15; d_gene: .; CDR3aa: CASSLYTAGDEKLFF; CDR3nt: TGTGCCAGCAGTTTATACACTGCGGGCGATGAAAAACTGTTTTTT
v_gene: TRBV7-9; j_gene: TRBJ2-5; abundance: many; len: 17; d_gene: TRBD1; CDR3aa: CASSLLPVGQGKETQYF; CDR3nt: TGTGCCAGCAGCTTACTCCCAGTGGGACAGGGAAAAGAGACCCAGTACTTC
v_gene: TRBV19; j_gene: TRBJ2-3; abundance: .; len: 15; d_gene: .; CDR3aa: CASRALRESTDTQYF; CDR3nt: TGTGCCAGTAGAGCCCTCCGGGAGAGCACAGATACGCAGTATTTT
v_gene: TRBV20-1; j_gene: TRBJ2-7; abundance: many; len: 14; d_gene: TRBD1; CDR3aa: CSAKEQGAPREQYF; CDR3nt: TGCAGTGCGAAAGAACAGGGGGCCCCCCGCGAGCAGTACTTC
v_gene: TRBV7-9; j_gene: TRBJ2-5; abundance: many; len: 14; d_gene: .; CDR3aa: CASSLGDLQETQYF; CDR3nt: TGTGCCAGCAGCTTAGGAGACCTTCAAGAGACCCAGTACTTC
v_gene: TRBV11-3; j_gene: TRBJ1-3; abundance: many; len: 15; d_gene: .; CDR3aa: CASSLDGGSGNTIYF; CDR3nt: TGTGCCAGCAGCTTAGACGGAGGCTCTGGAAACACCATATATTTT
v_gene: TRBV5-1; j_gene: TRBJ1-1; abundance: .; len: 13; d_gene: .; CDR3aa: CASSLDRASEAFF; CDR3nt: TGCGCCAGCAGCTTGGACAGGGCTTCTGAAGCTTTCTTT
v_gene: TRBV3-1; j_gene: TRBJ1-6; abundance: few; len: 13; d_gene: .; CDR3aa: CASSQEPELTLHF; CDR3nt: TGTGCCAGCAGCCAAGAGCCCGAACTAACCCTCCACTTT
v_gene: TRBV30; j_gene: TRBJ2-3; abundance: many; len: 14; d_gene: .; CDR3aa: CAWSAGLGGDTQYF; CDR3nt: TGTGCCTGGAGCGCAGGACTAGGGGGAGATACGCAGTATTTT
v_gene: TRBV5-1; j_gene: TRBJ2-1; abundance: many; len: 15; d_gene: TRBD1; CDR3aa: CASSFVDRGSNEQFF; CDR3nt: TGCGCCAGCAGCTTCGTGGACAGGGGTTCGAATGAGCAGTTCTTC
v_gene: TRBV3-1; j_gene: TRBJ2-1; abundance: few; len: 14; d_gene: .; CDR3aa: CASSSRTTYNEQFF; CDR3nt: TGTGCCAGCAGCTCCAGGACCACATACAATGAGCAGTTCTTC
v_gene: TRBV12-3/TRBV12-4; j_gene: TRBJ1-6; abundance: many; len: 14; d_gene: .; CDR3aa: CASSEGRRNSPLHF; CDR3nt: TGTGCCAGCAGTGAGGGACGCAGAAATTCACCCCTCCACTTT
v_gene: TRBV30; j_gene: TRBJ2-3; abundance: many; len: 17; d_gene: TRBD2; CDR3aa: CAWSVLRTSGSTDTQYF; CDR3nt: TGTGCCTGGAGTGTTCTCAGGACTAGCGGGAGCACAGATACGCAGTATTTT
v_gene: TRBV5-1; j_gene: TRBJ2-1; abundance: .; len: 22; d_gene: .; CDR3aa: CASSRTGRQVANPPPGYNEQFF; CDR3nt: TGCGCCAGCAGCCGGACCGGGAGACAGGTTGCCAACCCCCCCCCGGGCTACAATGAGCAGTTCTTC
v_gene: TRBV29-1; j_gene: TRBJ1-4; abundance: .; len: 13; d_gene: .; CDR3aa: CSAEGHQGEKLFF; CDR3nt: TGCAGTGCGGAGGGACATCAGGGGGAAAAACTGTTTTTT
v_gene: TRBV30; j_gene: TRBJ1-5; abundance: few; len: 11; d_gene: .; CDR3aa: CASGKNQPQHF; CDR3nt: TGTGCCTCCGGAAAGAATCAGCCCCAGCATTTT
v_gene: TRBV5-1; j_gene: TRBJ1-1; abundance: many; len: 14; d_gene: .; CDR3aa: CASSMGGRNTEAFF; CDR3nt: TGCGCCAGCAGCATGGGGGGTCGGAACACTGAAGCTTTCTTT
v_gene: TRBV7-9; j_gene: TRBJ1-2; abundance: .; len: 13; d_gene: .; CDR3aa: CASSPSSGTGYTF; CDR3nt: TGTGCCAGCAGCCCCTCTTCCGGGACAGGCTACACCTTC
v_gene: TRBV10-1; j_gene: TRBJ2-5; abundance: many; len: 9; d_gene: .; CDR3aa: CASTETQYF; CDR3nt: TGCGCCAGCACTGAGACCCAGTACTTC
v_gene: TRBV27; j_gene: TRBJ1-5; abundance: many; len: 15; d_gene: TRBD1; CDR3aa: CASSLTGEPYQPQHF; CDR3nt: TGTGCCAGCAGCTTGACAGGGGAGCCTTATCAGCCCCAGCATTTT
v_gene: TRBV7-9; j_gene: TRBJ2-3; abundance: .; len: 15; d_gene: .; CDR3aa: CASTPTESGTDTQYF; CDR3nt: TGTGCCAGCACCCCGACAGAGTCTGGCACAGATACGCAGTATTTT
v_gene: TRBV20-1; j_gene: TRBJ2-7; abundance: few; len: 14; d_gene: TRBD1; CDR3aa: CSAEGDRGTYEQYF; CDR3nt: TGCAGTGCCGAAGGGGACAGGGGGACCTACGAGCAGTACTTC
v_gene: TRBV20-1; j_gene: TRBJ1-5; abundance: many; len: 15; d_gene: .; CDR3aa: CSATTGLGQNQPQHF; CDR3nt: TGCAGTGCTACGACAGGCTTAGGACAAAATCAGCCCCAGCATTTT
v_gene: TRBV4-1; j_gene: TRBJ2-3; abundance: few; len: 17; d_gene: TRBD2; CDR3aa: CASSQQRLAGYTDTQYF; CDR3nt: TGCGCCAGCAGCCAACAAAGACTAGCGGGATACACAGATACGCAGTATTTT
v_gene: TRBV12-3/TRBV12-4; j_gene: TRBJ1-4; abundance: many; len: 13; d_gene: TRBD1; CDR3aa: CASSLGTGEKLFF; CDR3nt: TGTGCCAGCAGTTTGGGGACAGGGGAAAAACTGTTTTTT
v_gene: TRBV20-1; j_gene: TRBJ2-1; abundance: many; len: 16; d_gene: TRBD2; CDR3aa: CSATPELAGVINEQFF; CDR3nt: TGCAGTGCTACCCCGGAGTTGGCGGGAGTGATCAATGAGCAGTTCTTC
v_gene: TRBV7-6; j_gene: TRBJ2-1; abundance: many; len: 20; d_gene: TRBD2; CDR3aa: CASSLTQLAGLINPYNEQFF; CDR3nt: TGTGCCAGCAGCTTGACCCAACTAGCGGGTCTTATAAACCCCTACAATGAGCAGTTCTTC